This T cell receptor beta chain was recorded in a study of control samples from healthy donors and cancer patients. This CDR3 spans 13 amino acids. V was pared by 6 bases and J by 4 bases, with 12 bases between. Produced via immunoSEQ multiplex PCR; TCRdb's table is partial and in-frame only. The sample comprises 150,000 to 200,000 clones, approximately 96% of which are singletons, and 0.95% to 1.1% rests with the top ten. This chain uses TRBV12-3 or TRBV12-4 with TRBJ2-5; D unresolved. The sequencing input was blood. This sequence was found in a woman younger than 45 in good health. The CDR3 sequence is CASRLDVGETQYF. Written as DNA, the CDR3 is TGTGCCAGCAGACTGGACGTCGGAGAGACCCAGTACTTC.